This TCR beta chain was obtained from a study of blood T cells in healthy people across ages. Study conclusions and caveats: Strong correlation linked observed beta diversity and percent naive T cells. Donor CMV status, an unknown factor, possibly confounded changes in expanded clonotypes. Among T cells, TCR beta diversity per million cells dropped roughly linearly as age rose.

Germline CDR1 is SGHDN and CDR2 is FVKESK. The CDR3 has 17 amino acids. With 1 base clipped from V and 5 bases from J, the junction kept 8 bases outside the gene matches. The table lists this clonotype with many counts. Its antigen is currently unknown. Together with a sample-barcoded 5' primer, a J-beta primer mix was included in a second PCR lasting about 7 to 11 cycles. From the 5' RACE reads, TCRdb called clonotypes with MiXCR, one entry per CDR3 protein. The top ten hold roughly 15% of the sample, which has about 650,000 distinct CDR3 sequences, about 32% seen once. Those donating, healthy Caucasian individuals from Russia, were aged 6 to 90.

Sequenced material: blood. The rearrangement joins TRBV14 to TRBJ2-2; 9 nucleotides line up with TRBD1. This receptor was obtained from a woman of 80 years or more in good health. CDR3 sequence: CASSQGHGTGKTGELFF. The CDR3 bases are TGTGCCAGCAGCCAAGGCCACGGGACAGGGAAAACCGGGGAGCTGTTTTTT.